The 7 T cell receptor beta chains below come from one sample, sequenced in a study of T cells in Graves' hyperthyroidism and ophthalmopathy. RNA transcripts yielded amplified TCR beta CDR3 regions. HTBI primers drove first-round RT-PCR of the TCR CDR3. TCRdb redid the calling of the multiplex PCR reads with MiXCR, one entry per CDR3 protein. This table holds 300,000 to 450,000 distinct CDR3 sequences, roughly 13% found once. The sequencing input was blood. These receptors all stem from a young woman with Graves' hyperthyroidism.

The chain employs TRBV28 and TRBJ2-7; TRBD1 aligns across 9 bases. Germline values: CDR1 MDHEN, CDR2 SYDVKM. The length of the CDR3 is 14 residues. V trimming: 5 bases; J trimming: 9 bases; junction bases outside the gene matches: 11. The CDR3: CASSRDRAHLGQYF. CDR3 nucleotide sequence: TGTGCCAGCAGTAGGGACAGGGCGCATTTAGGGCAGTACTTC.

This clonotype occurred many times. V is TRBV6-1 and J is TRBJ2-3, with 7 bases aligning to TRBD1. Germline V lookup: CDR1 MNHNS, CDR2 SASEGT. V gave up 8 bases and J gave up 2 bases; unmatched junction bases: 16. CDR3 length: 17 amino acids. CDR3 nucleotides: TGTGCCAGCGTAGTCCCCCCAAAGGGACAGCACACAGATACGCAGTATTTT. This translates into CASVVPPKGQHTDTQYF.

The sample holds a few counts of this clonotype. The genes are TRBV18 and TRBJ1-3; D is unclear. The CDR3 extends over 15 amino acids. Trimming left V 0 bases short and J 0 bases short, with 6 bases between. CDR1 and CDR2 from the germline V gene are KGHSH and LQKENI. Here the CDR3 reads CASSPPMSSGNTIYF. As DNA, the CDR3 is TGTGCCAGCTCACCACCGATGAGCTCTGGAAACACCATATATTTT.

This clonotype was counted ten times or more. The chain uses TRBV20-1 and TRBJ1-2; D is undetermined. The CDR3 runs to 13 residues. V was cut by 3 bases and J by 5 bases, with 13 bases left in between. Germline V gene sequence: CDR1 DFQATT, CDR2 SNEGSKA (reference sequence). The CDR3 DNA sequence: TGCAGTGCTAGTTCGGCCGTAGGTTATGGCTACACCTTC. Translated, it gives CSASSAVGYGYTF.

This clonotype occurred many times. The CDR3 DNA reads TGCAGTGCCCTCAAGACTAGCGGCAGCTACGAGCAGTACTTC. This sequence encodes CSALKTSGSYEQYF. The rearrangement uses TRBV20-1 and TRBJ2-7; 9 bases match TRBD2. The CDR3 runs 14 residues. The junction had 9 bases not matched to a gene; V was cut back by 6 bases and J by 3 bases. Germline V gene lookup returns CDR1 DFQATT and CDR2 SNEGSKA (reference sequence).

This clonotype was seen repeatedly, ten times or more. The rearrangement uses TRBV18 and TRBJ2-5; weak D call: TRBD1 (6 bases). V lost 3 bases and J lost 5, with 19 bases in between. Germline values: CDR1 KGHSH, CDR2 LQKENI. The CDR3 is made up of 16 amino acids. The CDR3 loop is CASSPPPGQRSETQYF. CDR3 sequence (DNA): TGTGCCAGCTCACCCCCCCCGGGACAAAGATCCGAGACCCAGTACTTC.

This chain joins TRBV7-9 and TRBJ2-1; 11 bases agree with TRBD2. CDR3 length: 16 amino acids. J was trimmed by 14 bases and V by 1 base; bases with no gene match: 13. Germline V gene lookup returns CDR1 SEHNR and CDR2 FQNEAQ (reference sequence). The DNA of the CDR3 is TGTGCCAGCAGCTTAGACGCACTAGCGGGAGCCCCCCTCGAGTTCTTC. Translation: CASSLDALAGAPLEFF. The full variable domain, in which reference TRBV7-9 and TRBJ2-1 provide the parts outside the CDR3, is DTGVSQNPRHKITKRGQNVTFRCDPISEHNRLYWYRQTLGQGPEFLTYFQNEAQLEKSRLLSDRFSAERPKGSFSTLEIQRTEQGDSAMYLCASSLDALAGAPLEFFGPGTRLTVL.